These T cell receptor beta chains were read from a single sample in a study of blood T cell repertoires in COVID-19. Data came from immunoSEQ multiplex PCR; TCRdb stores just in-frame clones and leaves some out. The data contain 150,000 or so clones, about 85% of them seen just once; the ten biggest clones take up 4%. The sample consisted of PBMCs or T cells enriched from blood (not recorded which). All receptors come from a woman aged 40 to 50 who had been exposed to COVID-19. Both conserved end residues are part of each CDR3. Fields, in order: D gene, clone size, V gene, J gene, CDR3 protein, CDR3 DNA. A D gene is named only where the DNA matches it firmly. Expanded clones are given a class, and other clones once, few, many or no size at all.

TRBD1	NA	TRBV19	TRBJ1-6	CASSAQGFRSPLHF	TGTGCCAGTAGTGCACAGGGGTTCAGGTCACCCCTCCACTTT
NA	NA	TRBV19	TRBJ1-5	CASSIDPGRGNQPQHF	TGTGCCAGTAGTATAGATCCAGGGAGGGGCAATCAGCCCCAGCATTTT
TRBD1	NA	TRBV29-1	TRBJ1-1	CSARDSDTEAFF	TGCAGCGCCCGGGACAGCGACACTGAAGCTTTCTTT
NA	NA	TRBV11-1	TRBJ1-2	CASSPLSDYGYTF	TGTGCCAGCAGCCCCCTCTCCGACTATGGCTACACCTTC
NA	NA	TRBV10-3	TRBJ1-1	CAISEGRDTEAFF	TGTGCCATCAGTGAGGGGCGGGACACTGAAGCTTTCTTT
NA	few	TRBV11-2	TRBJ1-1	CASSGGTTRTEAFF	TGTGCCAGCAGCGGGGGGACCACCAGGACTGAAGCTTTCTTT
TRBD1	NA	TRBV7-6	TRBJ1-6	CASSLGTGDNSPLHF	TGTGCCAGCAGCTTAGGGACAGGGGATAATTCACCCCTCCACTTT
TRBD2	NA	TRBV27	TRBJ2-1	CASRPGTSGGSSYNEQFF	TGTGCCAGCAGACCCGGGACTAGCGGAGGGAGCTCCTACAATGAGCAGTTCTTC
NA	NA	TRBV9	TRBJ1-2	CASRGNYGYTF	TGTGCCAGTCGGGGAAACTATGGCTACACCTTC
TRBD1	NA	TRBV6-5	TRBJ1-3	CASSYSDRRAGNTIYF	TGTGCCAGCAGTTACTCGGACAGGCGCGCTGGAAACACCATATATTTT
TRBD2	NA	TRBV7-3	TRBJ2-2	CASRRTGGLNTGELFF	TGTGCCAGCAGACGTACGGGGGGTTTGAACACCGGGGAGCTGTTTTTT
TRBD1	NA	TRBV10-3	TRBJ1-1	CAISETGGNTEAFF	TGTGCCATCAGTGAGACAGGGGGGAACACTGAAGCTTTCTTT